A single sample gave rise to the 13 T cell receptor beta chains below, sequenced in a study of cytomegalovirus exposure and HLA in healthy donors (TCRdb year 2017). The protocol used for the library was the immunoSEQ multiplex PCR assay. For the multiplex PCR, a mixture combining 60 forward primers for TCR Vbeta segments and 13 reverse primers for TCR Jbeta segments was used. TCRdb stores this immuneACCESS table with in-frame sequences only. Part of the clones is absent; in the studies checked, under half of the shortfall reflects unresolved V genes, and no reason is known for the rest. Counted in this sample were 160,000 or so clones; 70% to 90% of them appeared once. The ten largest clonotypes hold around 6.7% of the sample. Sample: PBMCs. The origin of the receptors is a woman in her 30s in good health and CMV-seropositive.

In this sample, this clone turned up a few times. V and J are TRBV5-1 and TRBJ1-1; 7 nucleotides match TRBD1. V lost 3 bases and J lost 2; bases outside the gene matches: 4. This CDR3 has 14 residues. Germline CDR1 SGHRS, CDR2 YFSETQ. In nucleotides, the CDR3 is TGCGCCAGCAGCTCTGGGACAGCTAACACTGAAGCTTTCTTT. Translating it yields CASSSGTANTEAFF.

A note on this clone: A junction boundary mismatches the germline segment, possibly from a read error. This chain uses TRBV7-3 with TRBJ2-7, with a weak D call TRBD2 (7 bases). CDR3 length: 12 residues. The germline CDR1 and CDR2 sequences are SGHTA and FQGTGA. The CDR3 DNA sequence: TGTGCCAGCAGCTTAAGAGGGGGGGACCCGGAATTC. Its translation is CASSLRGGDPEF.

V is TRBV10-1 and J is TRBJ2-3, with TRBD1 matching 12 bases. The CDR3 length is 16 residues. The ends lost 11 bases at V and 2 bases at J; junction bases unmatched: 11. CDR1 is WNHNN, CDR2 SYGVQD, per germline (reference sequence). CDR3 loop: CAHVGTGGPNTDTQYF. The CDR3 coding sequence is TGCGCCCACGTGGGGACAGGGGGCCCGAACACAGATACGCAGTATTTT.

The gene calls are TRBV10-3 and TRBJ1-2, with a weak D call TRBD1 (5 bases). V was shortened by 6 bases and J by 4 bases, with 15 bases between the two germline ends. CDR3 length: 14 amino acids. From germline, CDR1 is ENHRY and CDR2 SYGVKD. The CDR3: CAIRRPGPSYGYTF. The CDR3 nucleotides are TGTGCCATCAGACGCCCAGGGCCTAGCTATGGCTACACCTTC.

The chain recombines TRBV27 with TRBJ2-1; D perhaps matches TRBD2 (5 bases). This CDR3 contains 14 residues. The V end lost 2 bases, the J end lost 7 bases, and 12 bases lay between the germline ends. CDR1 is MNHEY, CDR2 SMNVEV, per germline (reference sequence). The CDR3 sequence: CASSLRGAMNEQFF. CDR3 DNA: TGTGCCAGCAGTTTACGGGGAGCAATGAATGAGCAGTTCTTC.

This rearrangement joins TRBV7-2 to TRBJ1-6; the D gene is possibly TRBD1 (6 bases). The CDR3 runs to 14 residues. Trimming removed 6 bases at V and 9 bases at J, with 15 bases between. Germline-derived CDR1 and CDR2 are SGHTA and FQGNSA. CDR3 DNA: TGTGCCAGCAGAGTCAGGGGCGGGAGTTCACCCCTCCACTTT. It is translated as CASRVRGGSSPLHF.

CDR3 bases: TGTGCCAGCAGACAAGGGGACAGGGGGTACACTGAAGCTTTCTTT. It codes for CASRQGDRGYTEAFF. V and J are TRBV6-1 and TRBJ1-1; 11 bases are a match to TRBD1. The CDR3 runs 15 residues. CDR1 and CDR2 (germline): MNHNS, SASEGT. Germline trimming cut 6 bases from V and 3 bases from J; bases unmatched to any gene: 6.

This chain joins TRBV7-9 and TRBJ1-4; a possible D gene is TRBD1 (6 bases). The germline gives CDR1 SEHNR, CDR2 FQNEAQ (reference sequence). Trimming pared 2 bases from V and 2 bases from J, leaving 6 bases between. There are 14 residues in the CDR3. The CDR3: CASSLQGTNEKLFF. DNA of the CDR3: TGTGCCAGCAGCTTACAGGGGACTAATGAAAAACTGTTTTTT.

V gene TRBV9 combines with J gene TRBJ1-2; 10 bases are shared with TRBD1. CDR1 is SGDLS and CDR2 is YYNGEE in the germline V gene. Trimming at V came to 1 base and at J to 4 bases, leaving 10 bases not matched to a gene. The CDR3 covers 17 residues. CDR3 loop: CASSVKVGGQGLYGYTF. The CDR3 coding sequence is TGTGCCAGCAGCGTAAAGGTCGGGGGACAGGGGCTCTATGGCTACACCTTC.

This sequence joins TRBV7-8 and TRBJ1-1; 11 nucleotides line up with TRBD1. Germline values: CDR1 SGHVS, CDR2 FQNEAQ. V was clipped by 4 bases and J by 3 bases; unmatched bases: 4. This CDR3 spans 15 amino acids. This chain's CDR3 is CASSYGQGAYTEAFF. Here the CDR3 DNA reads TGTGCCAGCAGCTATGGACAGGGGGCCTACACTGAAGCTTTCTTT.

The rearrangement uses TRBV5-4 and TRBJ2-7; D may be TRBD1 (6 bases). CDR3 length equals 14 residues. CDR1 and CDR2 (germline): SGHNT, YYREEE (reference sequence). The V and J ends lost 0 bases and 3 bases respectively, with 10 bases between them. The CDR3 is CASSLGTGLYEQYF. In DNA, the CDR3 is TGTGCCAGCAGCTTGGGTACAGGGCTCTACGAGCAGTACTTC.

This clone was detected a few times. J is TRBJ2-1 and V is TRBV5-1; 9 nucleotides line up with TRBD1. Germline V CDR1 and CDR2: SGHRS, YFSETQ. This CDR3 is 15 amino acids long. V was clipped by 4 bases and J by 7 bases; unmatched bases: 9. The CDR3 coding sequence is TGCGCCAGCAGCCCCCCGGGACAGGGACGGAATGAGCAGTTCTTC. Translated, it gives CASSPPGQGRNEQFF.

The rearrangement uses TRBV5-6 and TRBJ2-2; maybe TRBD1 (5 bases). This CDR3 has 17 amino acids. CDR1 is SGHDT and CDR2 is YYEEEE in the germline V gene. The V end was cut by 0 bases, the J end by 6 bases, with 18 bases between. CDR3 loop: CASSLDSGFRVAGELFF. DNA for the CDR3: TGTGCCAGCAGCTTGGACTCAGGGTTTCGCGTAGCCGGGGAGCTGTTTTTT.